There are a few counts of the clone carrying this T cell receptor (beta chain). This entry is derived from a study of blood T cells in healthy people across ages. For the second PCR, which ran for 7 to 11 cycles, a sample-barcoded 5' primer and a J-beta primer mix were used. From the 5' RACE reads, TCRdb called clonotypes with MiXCR, one entry per CDR3 protein. In the table there are roughly 2 million distinct CDR3 sequences, 49% of which are singletons. CDR1 and CDR2 (germline): SEHNR, FQNEAQ (reference sequence). V gave up 0 bases and J gave up 6 bases, with 6 bases separating them. This CDR3 is 12 amino acids long.

The V and J genes are TRBV7-9 and TRBJ2-7, with D hard to call. The TCR was taken from a woman aged 40 to 49 in good health. The material sequenced was blood. The CDR3 nucleotides are TGTGCCAGCAGCTTAGCGTCAGCCGAGCAGTACTTC. It encodes CASSLASAEQYF.